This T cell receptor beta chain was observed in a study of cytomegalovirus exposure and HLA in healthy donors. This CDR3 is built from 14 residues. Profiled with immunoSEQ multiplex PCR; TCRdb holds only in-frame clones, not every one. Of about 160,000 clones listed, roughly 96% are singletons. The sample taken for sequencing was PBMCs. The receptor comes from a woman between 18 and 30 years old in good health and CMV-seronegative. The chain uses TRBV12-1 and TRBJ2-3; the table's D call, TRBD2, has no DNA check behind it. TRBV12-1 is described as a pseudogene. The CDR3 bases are TGTGCCAGCAGCCCTCAGCGGGGCCCAGATACGCAGTATTTT. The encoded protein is CASSPQRGPDTQYF.